The 4 T cell receptor beta chains given below trace back to one sample, sequenced in a study of tumor-infiltrating lymphocytes in primary liver carcinoma. Synthesis of TCR beta cDNA was carried out from 500 ng total RNA with a constant-region primer. Slightly modified ARM-PCR with three nested multiplex PCR rounds yielded TCR beta libraries. Forward primers for TRBV1-TRBV30 and a C-beta reverse primer served the first two PCR rounds, at 10 cycles each. TCRdb re-called the multiplex PCR reads with MiXCR, one entry per CDR3 protein. The table shows some 46,000 distinct CDR3 sequences, with roughly 80% occurring only once. Total RNA and DNA came together from about 21-30 mg of bulk tissue without cell sorting. The sample comprised tumor-adjacent normal liver tissue. These TCRs come from a woman in her twenties or thirties with primary liver carcinoma and hepatitis B virus infection.

Only a few counts were recorded for this clonotype. This sequence joins TRBV27 and TRBJ2-1; the match to TRBD2 covers 8 bases. Germline CDR1 and CDR2: MNHEY and SMNVEV (reference sequence). The CDR3 totals 18 residues. Germline trimming cut 5 bases from V and 3 bases from J; bases unmatched to any gene: 15. The CDR3 coding sequence is TGTGCCAGCAGTCCCACCCCGGGGCTAGCGGGCCGCTACAATGAGCAGTTCTTC. It yields the protein CASSPTPGLAGRYNEQFF.

Concerning this clonotype: The junction and the germline gene differ at one end; a read error may be behind it. J is TRBJ2-1 and V is TRBV13, with TRBD1 identical over 7 bases. The CDR3 is 16 amino acids. Germline V gives CDR1 PRHDT, CDR2 FYEKMQ (reference sequence). The CDR3 nucleotides are TGTGTCAGCAGCTCAGAACCGGGACAGTTCTACGATAAGCAGTTCTTC. Amino acids: CVSSSEPGQFYDKQFF.

A note on this clonotype: With a much larger clone just one base away, this may be a read error. A read error is likely, as this CDR3 ends without the conserved phenylalanine or tryptophan. V usage is TRBV7-9 and J usage is TRBJ2-3; D is unresolved. Germline values: CDR1 SEHNR, CDR2 FQNEAQ (reference sequence). The CDR3 covers 12 residues. The V end was cut by 4 bases, the J end by 7 bases, with 9 bases between. CDR3 DNA sequence: TGTGCCAGCAGCTCGACTCCCCATACGCAGTATGTT. Translation gives CASSSTPHTQYV.

The chain is built from TRBV12-3 or TRBV12-4 and TRBJ2-2, with D perhaps being TRBD1 or TRBD2 (6 bases each). V shed 11 bases and J shed 14 bases, with 30 bases lying between them. CDR3 length: 15 amino acids. CDR3 residues: CACRGWDTDTGGLFF. As DNA, the CDR3 is TGTGCCTGCCGGGGGTGGGACACGGACACCGGGGGACTGTTTTTT.